A selection of T cell receptor beta chains follows, all from one sample in a study of blood T cells in healthy people across ages. TCRdb re-derived calls from the 5' RACE reads in MiXCR, one entry per CDR3 protein. Of approximately 1.5 million distinct CDR3 sequences listed, about 31% are singletons. Sequencing was performed on blood. Receptors originate from a woman aged 25 to 45 in good health. The CDR3 runs from the conserved cysteine through the conserved F or W. Each record gives: V gene, J gene, D gene, clone size, CDR3 protein, CDR3 DNA. A D gene is named only where the DNA matches it firmly. Size tells how often a clone was seen (once, few, many) or the class of an expanded clone, and some rows leave it out.

v_call: TRBV20-1; j_call: TRBJ2-7; d_call: NA; clone_size: NA; cdr3_aa: CSAPSDGTYEQYF; cdr3_nt: TGCAGTGCACCTAGTGACGGAACCTACGAGCAGTACTTC
v_call: TRBV27; j_call: TRBJ1-6; d_call: NA; clone_size: few; cdr3_aa: CASSQGPYSPLHF; cdr3_nt: TGTGCCAGCAGCCAGGGACCTTATTCACCCCTCCACTTT
v_call: TRBV20-1; j_call: TRBJ2-5; d_call: NA; clone_size: NA; cdr3_aa: CSANDGRETQYF; cdr3_nt: TGCAGTGCTAACGACGGTCGGGAGACCCAGTACTTC
v_call: TRBV15; j_call: TRBJ1-2; d_call: NA; clone_size: NA; cdr3_aa: CTTSRAPNGYTF; cdr3_nt: TGTACCACCAGCAGAGCCCCGAACGGCTACACCTTC
v_call: TRBV20-1; j_call: TRBJ2-3; d_call: TRBD2; clone_size: NA; cdr3_aa: CTLGGSGTDTQYF; cdr3_nt: TGCACCCTCGGGGGGAGTGGTACAGATACGCAGTATTTT
v_call: TRBV7-3; j_call: TRBJ2-5; d_call: NA; clone_size: many; cdr3_aa: CASSLGSGVGETQYF; cdr3_nt: TGTGCCAGCAGCTTAGGCTCGGGGGTGGGTGAGACCCAGTACTTC
v_call: TRBV5-1; j_call: TRBJ2-1; d_call: NA; clone_size: NA; cdr3_aa: CASSSSGRDLYDEQFF; cdr3_nt: TGCGCCAGCAGTTCGTCCGGCAGGGATTTATATGATGAGCAGTTCTTC
v_call: TRBV12-3/TRBV12-4; j_call: TRBJ2-5; d_call: NA; clone_size: NA; cdr3_aa: CASSSGIFRQETQYF; cdr3_nt: TGTGCCAGCAGTTCGGGGATCTTCCGCCAAGAGACCCAGTACTTC
v_call: TRBV5-6; j_call: TRBJ2-7; d_call: NA; clone_size: NA; cdr3_aa: CASNLWGHTAYEQYF; cdr3_nt: TGTGCCAGCAACTTGTGGGGACATACAGCCTACGAGCAGTACTTC
v_call: TRBV7-2; j_call: TRBJ2-5; d_call: TRBD1; clone_size: NA; cdr3_aa: CASSPPRGRSRPGGETQYF; cdr3_nt: TGTGCCAGCAGCCCACCTCGGGGCCGATCCCGTCCAGGGGGAGAGACCCAGTACTTC
v_call: TRBV20-1; j_call: TRBJ1-5; d_call: NA; clone_size: NA; cdr3_aa: CSARGEGSNQPQHF; cdr3_nt: TGCAGTGCTAGAGGAGAGGGAAGCAATCAGCCCCAGCATTTT
v_call: TRBV27; j_call: TRBJ2-5; d_call: NA; clone_size: many; cdr3_aa: CASSLSHLETQYF; cdr3_nt: TGTGCCAGCAGTTTATCACACTTGGAGACCCAGTACTTC
v_call: TRBV6-1; j_call: TRBJ1-5; d_call: TRBD1; clone_size: NA; cdr3_aa: CASSGNRGPSNQPQHF; cdr3_nt: TGTGCCAGCAGTGGAAACAGGGGGCCGAGCAATCAGCCCCAGCATTTT
v_call: TRBV2; j_call: TRBJ2-4; d_call: NA; clone_size: few; cdr3_aa: CASRWLGPLAKNIQYF; cdr3_nt: TGTGCCAGCAGATGGTTGGGCCCCTTAGCCAAAAACATTCAGTACTTC
v_call: TRBV5-1; j_call: TRBJ1-2; d_call: TRBD1; clone_size: NA; cdr3_aa: CASSLGQGQDYDYTF; cdr3_nt: TGCGCCAGCAGCTTGGGACAGGGTCAGGACTATGACTACACCTTC